Sequencing of this TCR beta chain was carried out in a study of blood T cell repertoires in COVID-19. The V and J ends lost 4 bases and 0 bases respectively, with 11 bases between them. Germline V gene data show CDR1 as SGHRS and CDR2 as YFSETQ. CDR3 length: 14 amino acids. Recruitment covered fewer than 25 US areas and drew participants whose ages spanned about 18 to 95 years. Original analysis: Reference gene primer amplification in the assay estimated nucleated cell counts. Only in-frame clones appear in the TCRdb table, and some are missing; sequencing was by immunoSEQ multiplex PCR. The D gene and trimming were derived from the DNA, and the V and J assignments and clone size from that table. Here the sample spans under 500,000 clones, 70% to 90% being singletons.

This receptor was identified in a young woman with acute COVID-19. The genes are TRBV5-1 and TRBJ2-7; a weak D match, TRBD1 (5 bases). Sequenced sample: PBMCs or T cells enriched from blood (not recorded which). As DNA, the CDR3 is TGCGCCAGCAGCGTGCGACAGAGCTCCTACGAGCAGTACTTC. Amino acids: CASSVRQSSYEQYF.